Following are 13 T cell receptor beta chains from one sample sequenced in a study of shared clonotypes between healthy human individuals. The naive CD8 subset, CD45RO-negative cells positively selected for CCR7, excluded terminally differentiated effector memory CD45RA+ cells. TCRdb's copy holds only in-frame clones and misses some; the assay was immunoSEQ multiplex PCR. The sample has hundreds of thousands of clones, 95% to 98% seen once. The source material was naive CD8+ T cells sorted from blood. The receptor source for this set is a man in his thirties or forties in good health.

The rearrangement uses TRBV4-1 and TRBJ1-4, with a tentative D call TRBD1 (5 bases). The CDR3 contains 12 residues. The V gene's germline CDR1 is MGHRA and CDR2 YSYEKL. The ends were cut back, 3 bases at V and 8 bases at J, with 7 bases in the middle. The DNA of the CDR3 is TGCGCCAGCAGCCAGGACACCGAAAAACTGTTTTTT. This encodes CASSQDTEKLFF.

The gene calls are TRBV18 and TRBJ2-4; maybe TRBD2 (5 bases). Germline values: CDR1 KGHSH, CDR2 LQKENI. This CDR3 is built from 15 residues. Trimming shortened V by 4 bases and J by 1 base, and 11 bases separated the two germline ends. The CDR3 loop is CASSLDGEAKNIQYF. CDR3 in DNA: TGTGCCAGCTCACTGGATGGGGAGGCCAAAAACATTCAGTACTTC.

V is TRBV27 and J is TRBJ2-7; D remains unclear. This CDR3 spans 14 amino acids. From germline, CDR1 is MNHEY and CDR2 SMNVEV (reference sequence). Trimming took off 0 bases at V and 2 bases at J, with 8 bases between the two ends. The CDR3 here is CASSLSRHTYEQYF. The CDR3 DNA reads TGTGCCAGCAGTTTATCGCGGCACACCTACGAGCAGTACTTC.

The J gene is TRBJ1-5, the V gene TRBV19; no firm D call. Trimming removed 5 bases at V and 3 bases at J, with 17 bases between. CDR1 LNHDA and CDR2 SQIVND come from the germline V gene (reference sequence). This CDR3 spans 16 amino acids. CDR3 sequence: CASSLQVFGPNQPQHF. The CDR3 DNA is TGTGCCAGTAGTCTCCAGGTTTTTGGCCCCAATCAGCCCCAGCATTTT.

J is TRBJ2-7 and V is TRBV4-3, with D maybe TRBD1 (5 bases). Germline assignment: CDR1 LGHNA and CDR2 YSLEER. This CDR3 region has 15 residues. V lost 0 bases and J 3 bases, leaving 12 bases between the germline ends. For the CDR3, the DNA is TGCGCCAGCAGCCAAGATGGGCAGGGCGTCTACGAGCAGTACTTC. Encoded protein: CASSQDGQGVYEQYF.

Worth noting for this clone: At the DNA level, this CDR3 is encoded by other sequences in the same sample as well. The CDR3 DNA follows: TGTGCCAGCAGCCCGGGGGAAGATACGCAGTATTTT. Protein sequence: CASSPGEDTQYF. The chain carries TRBV27 and TRBJ2-3; TRBD2 is a possible D gene (6 bases). The ends were cut back, 6 bases at V and 5 bases at J, with 9 bases in the middle. CDR1 and CDR2 (germline): MNHEY, SMNVEV (reference sequence). The CDR3 is made up of 12 amino acids.

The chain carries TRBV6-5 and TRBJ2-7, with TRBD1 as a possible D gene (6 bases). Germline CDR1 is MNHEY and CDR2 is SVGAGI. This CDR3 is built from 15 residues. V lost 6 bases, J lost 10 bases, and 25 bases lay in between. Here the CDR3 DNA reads TGTGCCAGCAGGTCCCGGGACACGAGAGGTTCACGCCAGTACTTC. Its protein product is CASRSRDTRGSRQYF.

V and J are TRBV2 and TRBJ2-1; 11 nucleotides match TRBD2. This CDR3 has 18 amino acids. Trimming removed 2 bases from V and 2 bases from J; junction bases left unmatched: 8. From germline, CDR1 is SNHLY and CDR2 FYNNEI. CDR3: CASSELSGRETAYNEQFF. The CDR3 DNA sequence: TGTGCCAGCAGTGAACTTAGCGGGAGGGAAACTGCCTACAATGAGCAGTTCTTC.

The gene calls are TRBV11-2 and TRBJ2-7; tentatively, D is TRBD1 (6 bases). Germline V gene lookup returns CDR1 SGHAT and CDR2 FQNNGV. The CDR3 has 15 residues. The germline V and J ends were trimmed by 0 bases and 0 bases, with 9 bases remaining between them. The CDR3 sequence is CASSLDGTISYEQYF. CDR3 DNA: TGTGCCAGCAGCTTAGATGGGACAATCTCCTACGAGCAGTACTTC.

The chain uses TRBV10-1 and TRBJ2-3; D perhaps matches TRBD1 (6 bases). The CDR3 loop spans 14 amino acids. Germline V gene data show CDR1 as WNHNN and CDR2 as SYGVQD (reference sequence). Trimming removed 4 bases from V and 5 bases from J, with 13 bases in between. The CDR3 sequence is CASSVSGVGDTQYF. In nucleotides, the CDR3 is TGCGCCAGCAGTGTTTCAGGGGTGGGAGATACGCAGTATTTT.

The DNA for the CDR3 is TGTGCCAGTGCCTCGGGGGGGTACGAGCAGTACTTC. As protein: CASASGGYEQYF. The chain uses TRBV19 and TRBJ2-7, with 8 bases aligning to TRBD2. Germline values: CDR1 LNHDA, CDR2 SQIVND (reference sequence). V lost 8 bases, J lost 4 bases, and 4 bases stayed unmatched. The CDR3 sequence is 12 residues long.

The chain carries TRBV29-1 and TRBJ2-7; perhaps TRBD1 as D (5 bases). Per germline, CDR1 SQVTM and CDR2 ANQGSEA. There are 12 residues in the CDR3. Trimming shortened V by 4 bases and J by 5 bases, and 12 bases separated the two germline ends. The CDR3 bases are TGCAGCGTTGCAGACAGTGCCCACGAGCAGTACTTC. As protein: CSVADSAHEQYF.

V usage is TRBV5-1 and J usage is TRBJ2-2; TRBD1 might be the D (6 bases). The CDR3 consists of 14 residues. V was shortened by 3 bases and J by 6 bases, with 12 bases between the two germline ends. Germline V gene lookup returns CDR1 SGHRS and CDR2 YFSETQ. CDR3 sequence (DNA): TGCGCCAGCAGCTATACAGGGATCTCCGGGGAGCTGTTTTTT. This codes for CASSYTGISGELFF.